This T cell receptor (beta chain) was recovered during a study of blood T cells in healthy people across ages (dated by TCRdb to 2013 to 2016). Some background on the complete study: In model experiments, template switching captured roughly one uniquely barcoded TCR beta cDNA molecule for every two T cells. The study measured age-related changes in TCR beta repertoire diversity using deep sequencing normalized with unique cDNA molecular identifiers. The donors were divided into four age groups: young (average around 16 years), middle-aged (about 40), aged (roughly 66) and long-lived (about 84). Donors of different ages were randomly distributed across sequencing lanes to avoid experimental bias. Two additional independent replicas of 1 million unique cDNA reads from the same blood draw were analyzed for two donors (one aged 18 to 29 and one aged 80 or older).

Library generation was performed with 5' RACE. The sequencer listed for this sample is Illumina HiSeq 2500. A second about 7 to 12 cycle PCR used a sample-barcoded 5' primer and a J-beta primer mix. Each TCR beta cDNA molecule received a unique molecular identifier from a template-switch 5' adaptor carrying 12 random nucleotides. Each sample yielded at least 2.5 million CDR3-containing paired-end reads. First-strand cDNA was synthesized from all RNA with the Mint cDNA synthesis kit, primed by a TRBC-specific oligonucleotide. After uracil-DNA glycosylase treatment, a first 18-cycle PCR used universal primers M1SS and BC2_uni_R on all cDNA. Concerning the study's data processing: Each sample was normalized by randomly selecting 1 million high-quality reads, each carrying a distinct molecular identifier. Reads sharing molecular identifiers were discarded rather than binned into consensus sequences. MiTCR, run with a Q25 quality threshold and the strictest error-elimination algorithm, handled CDR3 identification, clonotype clustering and error correction. Lower-bound total TCR beta diversity was estimated with a nonparametric unseen species model using Euler transformation. In TCRdb, the public reads were trimmed at Q25 with fastp and aligned with MiXCR, with productive beta chains retained. Here each entry gathers all rows of one CDR3 protein and keeps the most common genes and DNA. V and J calls and clone size were set by TCRdb, not the authors. For this sample the table gives about 1.4 million distinct CDR3 sequences, of which 55% to 75% were detected only once. The ten largest clones take up 6.7% of the sample.

The roughly 38 donors, aged roughly 6 to 95 years, were systemically healthy Caucasian individuals from Russia. About 9.8 milliliters of peripheral blood were drawn from each donor into EDTA-treated Vacutainer tubes. Ficoll-Paque density-gradient centrifugation was used to isolate PBMCs, with at least 7 million obtained per sample. Trizol reagent was used to extract total RNA from PBMCs, with at least 5.5 micrograms per sample. For every donor, flow cytometry on a PBMC aliquot measured the percentage of naive CD45RAhigh/CD27high T cells. Findings and caveats that apply to the study as a whole: The percentage of naive T cells measured by flow cytometry correlated strongly with observed TCR beta diversity. Estimates of total diversity based on one million sequenced T cells were regarded as lower bounds and as underestimates. Observed TCR beta diversity per million T cells fell roughly linearly with age, and a significant reduction was already apparent by age around 40. Bulk unsorted PBMC profiling prevented conclusive comparison of naive and antigen-experienced compartments. Compared with the aged group, the long-lived group had more naive CD4+ T cells, fewer expanded clones and increased TCR diversity, a pattern suggesting age selection. The CMV infection status of donors was not known, potentially confounding age-related changes in expanded clonotypes.

The CDR3 numbers 11 residues from cysteine through phenylalanine. Here the CDR3 DNA is all that survives: 33 bases in frame from base 1. V is reduced by 2 bases and J by 10 bases, leaving a spacing of 8 bases between them. About this clonotype itself: Its antigen is unknown. Qualities for individual bases were not recorded, and no much larger clone is one base off.

Sequenced input: blood. This receptor was taken from a man between 18 and 35 years old in good health. The V and J genes are TRBV12-3 or TRBV12-4 and TRBJ2-5, with the identity of the D gene unclear. The CDR3 region reads CASSLKRGQYF. In nucleotide form, the sequence is TGTGCCAGCAGTTTAAAGCGAGGCCAGTACTTC.